This TCR beta chain was recorded in a study of OX40 agonist ivuxolimab in advanced cancers. Data came from immunoSEQ multiplex PCR; TCRdb stores just in-frame clones and leaves some out. The sample lists approximately 60,000 clones, about four fifths seen once, with 5% in the top ten. Whole-study findings and limits: Averaged across samples, CD8+ T cells carried more expanded clones than CD4+ did.

The trim removed 1 base at V and 1 base at J, leaving 4 bases unmatched. The CDR3 is made up of 16 amino acids. CDR1 and CDR2 from the germline V gene are SGHVS and FNYEAQ. Remarks on this clone: The antigen is not known.

The sequence derives from an adult with an advanced solid tumor such as melanoma, head and neck, liver or kidney cancer. The V gene is TRBV7-6, the J gene TRBJ1-3; the match to TRBD1 covers 7 bases. The sample was CD4+ or CD8+ T cells sorted from blood, taken in a trial of the OX40 agonist ivuxolimab. The DNA for the CDR3 is TGTGCCAGCAGCTTAGGACAGGGAAGGTCTGGAAACACCATATATTTT. Amino acids: CASSLGQGRSGNTIYF.